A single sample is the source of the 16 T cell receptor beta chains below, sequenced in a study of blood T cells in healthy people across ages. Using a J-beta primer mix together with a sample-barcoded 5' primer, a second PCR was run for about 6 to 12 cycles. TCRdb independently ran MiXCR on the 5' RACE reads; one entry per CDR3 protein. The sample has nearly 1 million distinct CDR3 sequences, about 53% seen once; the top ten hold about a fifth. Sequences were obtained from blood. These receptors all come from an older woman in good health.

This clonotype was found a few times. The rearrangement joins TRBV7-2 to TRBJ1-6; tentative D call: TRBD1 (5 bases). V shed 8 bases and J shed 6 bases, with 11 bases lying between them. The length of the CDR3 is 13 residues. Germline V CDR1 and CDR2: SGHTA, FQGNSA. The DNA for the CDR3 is TGTGCCAGCGGGACGGGCCCTAATTCACCCCTCCACTTT. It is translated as CASGTGPNSPLHF.

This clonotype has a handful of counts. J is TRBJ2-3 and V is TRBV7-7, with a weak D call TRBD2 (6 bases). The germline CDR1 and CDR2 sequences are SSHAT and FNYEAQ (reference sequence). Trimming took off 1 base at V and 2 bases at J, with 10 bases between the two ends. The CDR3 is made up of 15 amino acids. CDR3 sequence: CASSLGLAPTDTQYF. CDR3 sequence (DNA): TGTGCCAGCAGCTTAGGGCTAGCGCCCACAGATACGCAGTATTTT. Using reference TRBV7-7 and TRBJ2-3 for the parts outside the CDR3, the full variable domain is GAGVSQSPRYKVTKRGQDVTLRCDPISSHATLYWYQQALGQGPEFLTYFNYEAQPDKSGLPSDRFSAERPEGSISTLTIQRTEQRDSAMYRCASSLGLAPTDTQYFGPGTRLTVL.

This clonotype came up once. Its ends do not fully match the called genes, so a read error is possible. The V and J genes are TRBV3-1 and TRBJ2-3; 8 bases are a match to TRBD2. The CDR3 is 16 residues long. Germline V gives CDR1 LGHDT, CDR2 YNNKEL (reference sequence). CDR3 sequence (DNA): TGTGCCTGCAGCCAGGCTACTAGCGGAACCACAGATACGCAGTATTTT. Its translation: CACSQATSGTTDTQYF.

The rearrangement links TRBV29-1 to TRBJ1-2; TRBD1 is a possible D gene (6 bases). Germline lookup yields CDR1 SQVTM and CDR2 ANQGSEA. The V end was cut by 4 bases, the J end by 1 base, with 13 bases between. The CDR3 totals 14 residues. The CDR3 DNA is TGCAGCGTTGTCAGGGGAAAGGGTAACTATGGCTACACCTTC. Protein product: CSVVRGKGNYGYTF.

The CDR3 bases are TGTGCCAGCAGTCAAACCCCGGCTAGCTATGTAGAGACCCAGTACTTC. Translation gives CASSQTPASYVETQYF. This chain uses TRBV28 with TRBJ2-5; maybe TRBD2 (5 bases). CDR3 length equals 16 residues. The V gene lost 5 bases and the J gene lost 4 bases, with 20 bases spanning the gap. Germline-derived CDR1 and CDR2 are MDHEN and SYDVKM.

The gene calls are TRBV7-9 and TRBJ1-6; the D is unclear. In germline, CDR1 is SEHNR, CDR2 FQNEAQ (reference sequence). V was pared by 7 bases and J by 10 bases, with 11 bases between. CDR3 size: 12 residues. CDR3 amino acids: CASTAVGSPLHF. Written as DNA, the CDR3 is TGTGCCAGCACAGCAGTAGGGTCACCCCTCCACTTT.

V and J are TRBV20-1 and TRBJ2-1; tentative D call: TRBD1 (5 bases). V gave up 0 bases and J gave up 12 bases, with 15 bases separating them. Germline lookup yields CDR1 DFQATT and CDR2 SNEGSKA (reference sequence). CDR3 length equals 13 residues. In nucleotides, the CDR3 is TGCAGTGCTAGAGATCAGTTTTCGCAGGGGCAGTTCTTC. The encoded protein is CSARDQFSQGQFF.

Written as DNA, the CDR3 is TGTGCCAGCAGCCCATCCAGCCGGGATGCAGATACGCAGTATTTT. It translates to CASSPSSRDADTQYF. The chain recombines TRBV4-2 with TRBJ2-3, with a weak D call TRBD2 (5 bases). Trimming cost V 4 bases and J 4 bases, with 15 bases left between them. This CDR3 is built from 15 residues. Germline V lookup: CDR1 LGHNA, CDR2 YNFKEQ.

The CDR3 nucleotides read TGTGCCAGCAGCTTAGCGGGACCGTATAATTCACCCCTCCACTTT. This codes for CASSLAGPYNSPLHF. The chain joins TRBV7-2 to TRBJ1-6; TRBD1 might be the D (5 bases). Germline-derived CDR1 and CDR2 are SGHTA and FQGNSA. The CDR3 is 15 residues long. V was cut by 0 bases and J by 4 bases, with 7 bases left in between.

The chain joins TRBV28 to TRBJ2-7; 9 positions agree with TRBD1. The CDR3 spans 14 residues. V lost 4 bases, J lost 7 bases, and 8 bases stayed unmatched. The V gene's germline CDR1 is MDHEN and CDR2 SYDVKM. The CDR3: CASSSQGANREQYF. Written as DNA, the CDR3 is TGTGCCAGCAGTTCACAGGGGGCGAATAGGGAGCAGTACTTC. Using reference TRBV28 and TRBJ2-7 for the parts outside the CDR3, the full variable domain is DVKVTQSSRYLVKRTGEKVFLECVQDMDHENMFWYRQDPGLGLRLIYFSYDVKMKEKGDIPEGYSVSREKKERFSLILESASTNQTSMYLCASSSQGANREQYFGPGTRLTVT.

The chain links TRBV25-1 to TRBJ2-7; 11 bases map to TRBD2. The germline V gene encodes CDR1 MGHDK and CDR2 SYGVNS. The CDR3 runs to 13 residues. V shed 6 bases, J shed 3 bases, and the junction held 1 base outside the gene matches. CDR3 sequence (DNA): TGTGCCAGCAGGGGACTAGCGGACTACGAGCAGTACTTC. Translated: CASRGLADYEQYF.

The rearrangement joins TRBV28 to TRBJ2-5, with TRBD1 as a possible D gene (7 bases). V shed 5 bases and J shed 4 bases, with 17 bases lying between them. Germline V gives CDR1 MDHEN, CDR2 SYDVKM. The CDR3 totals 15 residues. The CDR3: CASSPRGDSRETQYF. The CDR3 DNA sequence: TGTGCCAGCAGTCCCCGCGGGGACAGCCGAGAGACCCAGTACTTC.

This CDR3 is CASSSVSGRGYEQYF. CDR3 coding DNA: TGTGCCAGCAGCTCGGTTAGCGGGAGGGGCTACGAGCAGTACTTC. The chain joins TRBV12-3 or TRBV12-4 to TRBJ2-7, with TRBD2 identical over 11 bases. Unmatched junction bases numbered 7, after V lost 6 bases and J lost 3 bases. The CDR3 runs 15 residues.

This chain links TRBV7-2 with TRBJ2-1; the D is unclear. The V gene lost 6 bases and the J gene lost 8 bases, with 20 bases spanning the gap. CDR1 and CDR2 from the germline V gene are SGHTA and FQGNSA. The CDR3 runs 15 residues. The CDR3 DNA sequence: TGTGCCAGCAGTCTAGAGAACAACGTGGGCCATGAGCAGTTCTTC. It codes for CASSLENNVGHEQFF. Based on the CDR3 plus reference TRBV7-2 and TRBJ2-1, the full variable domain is GAGVSQSPSNKVTEKGKDVELRCDPISGHTALYWYRQSLGQGLEFLIYFQGNSAPDKSGLPSDRFSAERTGGSVSTLTIQRTQQEDSAVYLCASSLENNVGHEQFFGPGTRLTVL.

CDR3 residues: CASSRGTGGTGELFF. The DNA for the CDR3 is TGTGCCAGCAGCCGCGGGACAGGGGGCACCGGGGAGCTGTTTTTT. The chain recombines TRBV7-9 with TRBJ2-2, with TRBD1 matching 11 bases. This CDR3 has 15 amino acids. The germline V gene encodes CDR1 SEHNR and CDR2 FQNEAQ (reference sequence). Unmatched junction bases numbered 3, after V lost 5 bases and J lost 4 bases.

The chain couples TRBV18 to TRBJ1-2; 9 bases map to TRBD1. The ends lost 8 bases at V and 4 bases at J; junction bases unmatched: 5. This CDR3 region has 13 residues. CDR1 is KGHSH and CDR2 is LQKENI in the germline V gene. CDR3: CASQGQGRYGYTF. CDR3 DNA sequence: TGTGCCAGCCAGGGACAGGGACGCTATGGCTACACCTTC.